This is a list of T cell receptor beta chains from one sample in a study of response to subunit inactivated influenza vaccine. TCRdb reanalysed the RT-PCR reads using MiXCR and keeps one entry per CDR3 protein. The table has hundreds of thousands of distinct CDR3 sequences, around 16% seen once. The sequencing used PBMCs from blood, collected less than 13 days after vaccination. Receptors originate from a man aged 50-60 years who received an inactivated influenza vaccine. CDR3s include the opening cysteine and the closing phenylalanine or tryptophan. A D gene is named only where the DNA matches it firmly. Size tells how often a clone was seen (once, few, many) or the class of an expanded clone, and some rows leave it out.

D: NA
size: NA
J: TRBJ2-7
length: 14
V: TRBV20-1
CDR3: CSAKKGGSRYEQYF
DNA: TGCAGTGCAAAGAAGGGAGGCTCCAGGTACGAGCAGTACTTC

D: NA
size: NA
J: TRBJ2-7
length: 15
V: TRBV6-2/TRBV6-3
CDR3: CASSPGQTFLDEQYF
DNA: TGTGCCAGCAGTCCCGGACAGACCTTCTTAGACGAGCAGTACTTC

D: TRBD1
size: many
J: TRBJ1-1
length: 14
V: TRBV12-3/TRBV12-4
CDR3: CASSSGGMNTEAFF
DNA: TGTGCCAGCAGTTCAGGGGGCATGAACACTGAAGCTTTCTTT

D: TRBD1
size: few
J: TRBJ2-3
length: 14
V: TRBV7-9
CDR3: CASSSQGQRDTQYF
DNA: TGTGCCAGCAGCTCACAGGGACAGAGAGATACGCAGTATTTT

D: NA
size: few
J: TRBJ1-5
length: 14
V: TRBV29-1
CDR3: CSVSAGGGNQPQHF
DNA: TGCAGCGTTTCAGCCGGGGGCGGCAATCAGCCCCAGCATTTT

D: NA
size: many
J: TRBJ2-2
length: 15
V: TRBV3-1
CDR3: CASSQELRGAGELFF
DNA: TGTGCCAGCAGCCAAGAACTGAGGGGAGCCGGGGAGCTGTTTTTT

D: TRBD2
size: few
J: TRBJ2-7
length: 13
V: TRBV3-1
CDR3: CASSQPGTTEQYF
DNA: TGTGCCAGCAGCCAGCCCGGGACTACCGAGCAGTACTTC

D: NA
size: few
J: TRBJ2-4
length: 12
V: TRBV2
CDR3: CASRSDLGIQYF
DNA: TGTGCCAGCAGGAGCGACCTAGGCATTCAGTACTTC

D: TRBD1
size: NA
J: TRBJ1-6
length: 18
V: TRBV6-5
CDR3: CASSYSRLTGGNDSPLHF
DNA: TGTGCCAGCAGTTACTCAAGATTGACAGGGGGTAATGATTCACCCCTCCACTTT

D: NA
size: few
J: TRBJ2-4
length: 17
V: TRBV10-2
CDR3: CASTQLQEGAAKNIQYF
DNA: TGCGCCAGCACTCAGCTACAGGAAGGAGCGGCCAAAAACATTCAGTACTTC

D: NA
size: NA
J: TRBJ2-7
length: 14
V: TRBV28
CDR3: CASLKGPPAYEQYF
DNA: TGTGCCAGCCTCAAAGGACCCCCAGCTTACGAGCAGTACTTC

D: NA
size: many
J: TRBJ1-1
length: 17
V: TRBV5-1
CDR3: CASSLAQWEKRNTEAFF
DNA: TGCGCCAGCAGCTTGGCGCAGTGGGAGAAAAGAAACACTGAAGCTTTCTTT

D: NA
size: few
J: TRBJ2-6
length: 16
V: TRBV7-9
CDR3: CASSPAQLSGANVLTF
DNA: TGTGCCAGCAGCCCCGCGCAGCTCTCTGGGGCCAACGTCCTGACTTTC

D: NA
size: few
J: TRBJ2-7
length: 14
V: TRBV20-1
CDR3: CSARDVYGNYEQYF
DNA: TGCAGTGCTAGAGATGTTTACGGGAACTACGAGCAGTACTTC

D: NA
size: many
J: TRBJ2-7
length: 15
V: TRBV4-3
CDR3: CASSQDSQAAYEQYF
DNA: TGCGCCAGCAGCCAAGATTCCCAGGCAGCCTACGAGCAGTACTTC

D: NA
size: NA
J: TRBJ2-5
length: 14
V: TRBV5-6
CDR3: CASSSLAAIETQYF
DNA: TGTGCCAGCAGCTCCCTCGCTGCTATAGAGACCCAGTACTTC

D: NA
size: NA
J: TRBJ2-4
length: 18
V: TRBV11-1
CDR3: CASSLSLRWGEVKNIQYF
DNA: TGTGCCAGCAGCTTATCATTGAGATGGGGAGAAGTCAAAAACATTCAGTACTTC

D: TRBD2
size: few
J: TRBJ2-7
length: 14
V: TRBV20-1
CDR3: CSARVAGAPYEQYF
DNA: TGCAGTGCTAGAGTAGCGGGTGCTCCCTACGAGCAGTACTTC

D: TRBD1
size: many
J: TRBJ1-2
length: 14
V: TRBV6-1
CDR3: CAARGRGDNYGYTF
DNA: TGTGCCGCCAGGGGGCGCGGGGATAATTATGGCTACACCTTC

D: TRBD1
size: NA
J: TRBJ2-7
length: 15
V: TRBV19
CDR3: CASRRTGTGNYEQYF
DNA: TGTGCCAGTAGGAGAACCGGGACAGGGAACTACGAGCAGTACTTC

D: TRBD2
size: NA
J: TRBJ2-5
length: 16
V: TRBV20-1
CDR3: CSARDRLAGVRETQYF
DNA: TGCAGTGCTAGAGATCGACTAGCGGGGGTGAGGGAGACCCAGTACTTC

D: TRBD1
size: once
J: TRBJ1-1
length: 15
V: TRBV27
CDR3: CASILGFTGGTEAFF
DNA: TGTGCCAGCATTTTAGGCTTTACAGGGGGCACTGAAGCTTTCTTT

D: TRBD2
size: NA
J: TRBJ2-1
length: 17
V: TRBV12-3/TRBV12-4
CDR3: CASSPGLVLAGGAEQFF
DNA: TGTGCCAGCAGCCCAGGTTTGGTACTAGCGGGAGGCGCGGAGCAGTTCTTC

D: NA
size: many
J: TRBJ1-1
length: 15
V: TRBV12-3/TRBV12-4
CDR3: CASSLRARTNTEAFF
DNA: TGTGCCAGCAGTTTAAGGGCCAGGACGAACACTGAAGCTTTCTTT

D: NA
size: NA
J: TRBJ1-4
length: 12
V: TRBV20-1
CDR3: CAGGTTNEKLFF
DNA: TGCGCCGGCGGGACGACTAATGAAAAACTGTTTTTT

D: TRBD2
size: NA
J: TRBJ2-3
length: 16
V: TRBV6-1
CDR3: CASKTLGLADKDTQYF
DNA: TGTGCCAGCAAGACACTGGGACTAGCGGACAAAGATACGCAGTATTTT

D: NA
size: NA
J: TRBJ2-7
length: 16
V: TRBV12-3/TRBV12-4
CDR3: CASSSDPPPQTYEQYF
DNA: TGTGCCAGCAGTTCCGATCCCCCCCCGCAGACCTACGAGCAGTACTTC

D: NA
size: many
J: TRBJ2-1
length: 15
V: TRBV10-3
CDR3: CAISEGGYGYNEQFF
DNA: TGTGCCATCAGTGAGGGAGGGTACGGGTACAATGAGCAGTTCTTC

D: TRBD1
size: NA
J: TRBJ2-4
length: 15
V: TRBV7-8
CDR3: CATMTGGLAKNIQYF
DNA: TGTGCCACCATGACAGGGGGCTTGGCCAAAAACATTCAGTACTTC

D: NA
size: NA
J: TRBJ2-1
length: 9
V: TRBV20-1
CDR3: CRAGGEQFF
DNA: TGCAGGGCCGGGGGTGAGCAGTTCTTC

D: NA
size: few
J: TRBJ2-7
length: 12
V: TRBV20-1
CDR3: CSARKGRAEQYF
DNA: TGCAGTGCTAGAAAGGGCAGAGCGGAGCAGTACTTC

D: NA
size: NA
J: TRBJ2-3
length: 15
V: TRBV6-5
CDR3: CASSYRPGGADTQYF
DNA: TGTGCCAGCAGTTACCGACCTGGGGGTGCAGATACGCAGTATTTT

D: TRBD2
size: NA
J: TRBJ2-2
length: 16
V: TRBV5-1
CDR3: CASSLPSGAGTGELFF
DNA: TGCGCCAGCAGCTTGCCTAGCGGAGCCGGCACCGGGGAGCTGTTTTTT

D: TRBD1
size: NA
J: TRBJ2-7
length: 15
V: TRBV13
CDR3: CASSLMAGGVHEQYF
DNA: TGTGCCAGCAGCTTAATGGCAGGGGGAGTACACGAGCAGTACTTC

D: TRBD1
size: NA
J: TRBJ1-2
length: 16
V: TRBV7-2
CDR3: CASSLAASTGSSGYTF
DNA: TGTGCCAGCAGCTTAGCGGCGTCGACAGGGTCGTCTGGCTACACCTTC

D: TRBD2
size: NA
J: TRBJ2-1
length: 16
V: TRBV9
CDR3: CASSVDASGGRNEQFF
DNA: TGTGCCAGCAGCGTAGACGCTAGCGGGGGTCGAAATGAGCAGTTCTTC

D: NA
size: NA
J: TRBJ2-4
length: 13
V: TRBV9
CDR3: CASSDLTENIQYF
DNA: TGTGCCAGCAGCGACTTGACCGAAAACATTCAGTACTTC

D: TRBD2
size: NA
J: TRBJ2-3
length: 15
V: TRBV12-3/TRBV12-4
CDR3: CASRITSGGTDTQYF
DNA: TGTGCCAGCAGGATAACTAGCGGGGGAACAGATACGCAGTATTTT

D: NA
size: NA
J: TRBJ2-1
length: 13
V: TRBV11-3
CDR3: CASSSRLVDEQFF
DNA: TGTGCCAGCAGCTCACGACTAGTCGATGAGCAGTTCTTC

D: NA
size: NA
J: TRBJ2-1
length: 15
V: TRBV20-1
CDR3: CSARDRLPGTNEQFF
DNA: TGCAGTGCTAGAGATCGCCTCCCGGGGACCAATGAGCAGTTCTTC

D: NA
size: NA
J: TRBJ2-7
length: 14
V: TRBV10-3
CDR3: CAISAPGLILEQYF
DNA: TGTGCCATCAGTGCACCGGGACTGATTTTGGAGCAGTACTTC

D: NA
size: NA
J: TRBJ2-7
length: 13
V: TRBV10-3
CDR3: CAISEVTIDEQYF
DNA: TGTGCCATCAGTGAGGTAACTATCGACGAGCAGTACTTC

D: TRBD2
size: NA
J: TRBJ2-3
length: 15
V: TRBV7-2
CDR3: CASSLDSGWADTQYF
DNA: TGTGCCAGCAGCTTAGATAGCGGGTGGGCAGATACGCAGTATTTT

D: NA
size: few
J: TRBJ2-7
length: 11
V: TRBV20-1
CDR3: CSAMVSHEQYF
DNA: TGCAGTGCCATGGTCAGCCACGAGCAGTACTTC

D: TRBD2
size: few
J: TRBJ2-1
length: 14
V: TRBV5-1
CDR3: CASSWTSNYNEQFF
DNA: TGCGCCAGCAGCTGGACTAGCAACTACAATGAGCAGTTCTTC

D: NA
size: NA
J: TRBJ2-3
length: 15
V: TRBV7-9
CDR3: CASSPSGESTYTQYF
DNA: TGTGCCAGCAGCCCCTCAGGGGAATCAACATATACGCAGTATTTT

D: NA
size: few
J: TRBJ1-2
length: 14
V: TRBV5-1
CDR3: CASSLEPGVSSYTF
DNA: TGCGCCAGCAGCTTGGAACCGGGCGTTAGTAGCTACACCTTC

D: TRBD2
size: NA
J: TRBJ2-5
length: 14
V: TRBV10-3
CDR3: CAISDSGGAETQYF
DNA: TGTGCCATCAGTGACAGCGGGGGGGCCGAGACCCAGTACTTC